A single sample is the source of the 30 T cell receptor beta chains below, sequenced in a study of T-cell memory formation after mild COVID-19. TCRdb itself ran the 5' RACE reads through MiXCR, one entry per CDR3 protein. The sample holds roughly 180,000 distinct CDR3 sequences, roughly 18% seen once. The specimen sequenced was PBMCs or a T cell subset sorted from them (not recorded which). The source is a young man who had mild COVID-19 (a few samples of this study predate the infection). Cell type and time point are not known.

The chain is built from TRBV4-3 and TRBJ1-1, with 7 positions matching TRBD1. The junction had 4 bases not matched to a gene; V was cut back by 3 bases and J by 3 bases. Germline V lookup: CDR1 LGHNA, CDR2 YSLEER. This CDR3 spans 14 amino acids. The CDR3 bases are TGCGCCAGCAGCCATCCCGACAGGGACACTGAAGCTTTCTTT. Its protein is CASSHPDRDTEAFF.

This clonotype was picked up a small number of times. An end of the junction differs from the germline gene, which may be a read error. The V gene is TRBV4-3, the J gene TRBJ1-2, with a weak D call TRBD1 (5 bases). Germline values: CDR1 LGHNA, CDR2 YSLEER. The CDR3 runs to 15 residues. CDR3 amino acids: CASSQAWGGNSGYTF. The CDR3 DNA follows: TGCGCCAGCAGCCAAGCTTGGGGGGGGAACTCTGGCTACACCTTC.

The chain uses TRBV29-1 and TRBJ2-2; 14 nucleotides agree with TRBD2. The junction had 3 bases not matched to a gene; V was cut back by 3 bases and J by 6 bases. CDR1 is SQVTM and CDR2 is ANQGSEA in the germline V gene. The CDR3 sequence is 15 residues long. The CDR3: CSVDGLAGGSGELFF. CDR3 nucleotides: TGCAGCGTTGACGGACTAGCGGGGGGATCCGGGGAGCTGTTTTTT.

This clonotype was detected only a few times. This CDR3 is CASSSTRPDYNEQFF. In DNA form, the CDR3 reads TGTGCCAGCAGCTCCACCAGACCCGACTACAATGAGCAGTTCTTC. The chain uses TRBV5-5 and TRBJ2-1; no reliable D call. V was shortened by 3 bases and J by 3 bases, with 13 bases between the two germline ends. Germline V gives CDR1 SGHKS, CDR2 YYEKEE (reference sequence). This CDR3 comprises 15 residues.

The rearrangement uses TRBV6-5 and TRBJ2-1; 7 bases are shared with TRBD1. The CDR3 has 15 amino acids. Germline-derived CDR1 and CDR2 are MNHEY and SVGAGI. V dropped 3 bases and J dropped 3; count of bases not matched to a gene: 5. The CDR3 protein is CASSYRGQRYNEQFF. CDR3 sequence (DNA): TGTGCCAGCAGTTATAGGGGACAGCGCTACAATGAGCAGTTCTTC.

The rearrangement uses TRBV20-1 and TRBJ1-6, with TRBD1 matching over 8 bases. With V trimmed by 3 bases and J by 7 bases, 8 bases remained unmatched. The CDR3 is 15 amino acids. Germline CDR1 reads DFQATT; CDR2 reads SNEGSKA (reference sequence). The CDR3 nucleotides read TGCAGTGCTAGGCGGACAGGGATTCCGAATTCACCCCTCCACTTT. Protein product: CSARRTGIPNSPLHF.

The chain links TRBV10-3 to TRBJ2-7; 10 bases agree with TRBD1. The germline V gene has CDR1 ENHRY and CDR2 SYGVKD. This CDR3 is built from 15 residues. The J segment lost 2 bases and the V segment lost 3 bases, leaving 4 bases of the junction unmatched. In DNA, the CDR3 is TGTGCCATCAGTGATGCCGGGACAGGGGCCTACGAGCAGTACGTC. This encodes CAISDAGTGAYEQYV.

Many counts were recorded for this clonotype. The CDR3 protein is CATSDPGQGSNTGELFF. The CDR3 DNA reads as TGTGCCACCAGTGATCCAGGACAGGGCTCGAACACCGGGGAGCTGTTTTTT. The chain is built from TRBV24-1 and TRBJ2-2; 8 nucleotides line up with TRBD1. The CDR3 extends over 17 amino acids. V lost 3 bases to trimming and J lost 0 bases; unmatched junction nucleotides: 5. Germline V gene lookup returns CDR1 KGHDR and CDR2 SFDVKD.

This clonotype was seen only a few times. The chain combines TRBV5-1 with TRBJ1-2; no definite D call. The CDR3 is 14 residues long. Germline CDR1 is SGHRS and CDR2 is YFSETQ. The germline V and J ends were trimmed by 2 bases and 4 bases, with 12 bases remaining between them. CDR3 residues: CASSLRDPGYGYTF. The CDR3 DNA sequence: TGCGCCAGCAGCTTACGAGATCCGGGCTATGGCTACACCTTC.

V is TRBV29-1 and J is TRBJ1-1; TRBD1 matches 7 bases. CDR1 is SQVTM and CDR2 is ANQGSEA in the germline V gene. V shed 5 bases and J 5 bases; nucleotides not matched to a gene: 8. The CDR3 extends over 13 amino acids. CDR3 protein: CSVKGQAGTEAFF. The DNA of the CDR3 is TGCAGCGTTAAAGGACAGGCGGGGACTGAAGCTTTCTTT.

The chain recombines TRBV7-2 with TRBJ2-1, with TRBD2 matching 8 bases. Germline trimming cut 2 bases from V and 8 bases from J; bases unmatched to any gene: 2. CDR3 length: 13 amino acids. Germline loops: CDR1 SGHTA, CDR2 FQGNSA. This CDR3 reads CASSLSGGDEQFF. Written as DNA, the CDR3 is TGTGCCAGCAGCTTAAGCGGGGGCGATGAGCAGTTCTTC.

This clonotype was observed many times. The CDR3 sequence: CASSGDLLGAGANVLTF. The DNA of the CDR3 is TGTGCCAGCAGTGGTGACCTTTTAGGGGCTGGGGCCAACGTCCTGACTTTC. The chain joins TRBV6-5 to TRBJ2-6; possible D gene TRBD1, 5 bases. This CDR3 region has 17 residues. Germline V CDR1 and CDR2: MNHEY, SVGAGI. V lost 5 bases, J lost 2 bases, and 16 bases lay in between.

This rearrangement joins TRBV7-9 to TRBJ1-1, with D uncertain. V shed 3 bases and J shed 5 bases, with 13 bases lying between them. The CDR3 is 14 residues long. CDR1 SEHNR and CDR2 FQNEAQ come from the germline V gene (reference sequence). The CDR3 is CASSFSGFRTEAFF. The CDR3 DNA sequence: TGTGCCAGCAGCTTTTCTGGATTCCGGACTGAAGCTTTCTTT.

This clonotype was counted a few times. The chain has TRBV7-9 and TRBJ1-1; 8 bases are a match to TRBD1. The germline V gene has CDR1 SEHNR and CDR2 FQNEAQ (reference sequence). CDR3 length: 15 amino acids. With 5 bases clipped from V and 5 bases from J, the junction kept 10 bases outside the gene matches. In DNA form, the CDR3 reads TGTGCCAGCAGCCATCCTGACAGGGGAGGTACTGAAGCTTTCTTT. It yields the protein CASSHPDRGGTEAFF. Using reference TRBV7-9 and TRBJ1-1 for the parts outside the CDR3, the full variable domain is DTGVSQNPRHKITKRGQNVTFRCDPISEHNRLYWYRQTLGQGPEFLTYFQNEAQLEKSRLLSDRFSAERPKGSFSTLEIQRTEQGDSAMYLCASSHPDRGGTEAFFGQGTRLTVV.

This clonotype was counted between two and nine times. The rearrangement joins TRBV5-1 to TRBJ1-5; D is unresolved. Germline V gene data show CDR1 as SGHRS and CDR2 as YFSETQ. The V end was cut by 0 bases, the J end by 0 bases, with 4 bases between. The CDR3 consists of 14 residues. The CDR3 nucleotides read TGCGCCAGCAGCTTGGACAGTAGCAATCAGCCCCAGCATTTT. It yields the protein CASSLDSSNQPQHF.

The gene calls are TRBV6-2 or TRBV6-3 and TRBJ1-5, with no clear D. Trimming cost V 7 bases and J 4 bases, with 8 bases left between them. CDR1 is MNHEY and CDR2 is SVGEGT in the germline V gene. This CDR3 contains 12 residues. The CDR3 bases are TGTGCCAGCAACCGTCCTAATCAGCCCCAGCATTTT. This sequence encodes CASNRPNQPQHF.

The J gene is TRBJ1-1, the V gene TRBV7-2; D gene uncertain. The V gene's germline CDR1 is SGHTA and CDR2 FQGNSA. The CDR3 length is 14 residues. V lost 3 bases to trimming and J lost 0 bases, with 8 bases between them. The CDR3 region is CASSFGTMNTEAFF. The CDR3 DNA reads TGTGCCAGCAGCTTTGGTACCATGAACACTGAAGCTTTCTTT.

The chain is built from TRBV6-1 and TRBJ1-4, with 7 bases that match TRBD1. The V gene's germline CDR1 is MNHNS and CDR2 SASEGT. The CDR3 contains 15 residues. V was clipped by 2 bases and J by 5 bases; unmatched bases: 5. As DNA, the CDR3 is TGTGCCAGCAGTGAAACCGGGACAGTGAATGAAAAACTGTTTTTT. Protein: CASSETGTVNEKLFF.

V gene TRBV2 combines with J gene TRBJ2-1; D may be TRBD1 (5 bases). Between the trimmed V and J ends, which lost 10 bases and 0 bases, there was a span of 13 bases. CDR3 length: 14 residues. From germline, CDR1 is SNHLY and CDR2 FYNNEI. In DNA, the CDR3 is TGTGCCACAATCAGGGATGTCTCCTACAATGAGCAGTTCTTC. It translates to CATIRDVSYNEQFF.

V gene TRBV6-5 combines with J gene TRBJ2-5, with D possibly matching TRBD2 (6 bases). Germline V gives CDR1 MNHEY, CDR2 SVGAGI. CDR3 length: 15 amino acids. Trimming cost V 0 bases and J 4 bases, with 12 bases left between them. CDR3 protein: CASSYSGRMGETQYF. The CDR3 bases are TGTGCCAGCAGTTACTCGGGGAGGATGGGAGAGACCCAGTACTTC.

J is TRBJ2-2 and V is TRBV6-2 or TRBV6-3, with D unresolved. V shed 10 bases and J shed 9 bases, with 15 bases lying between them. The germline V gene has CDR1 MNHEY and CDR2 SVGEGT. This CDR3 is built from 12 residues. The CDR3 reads CATGAQLRELFF. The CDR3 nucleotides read TGTGCCACCGGCGCTCAGTTACGGGAGCTGTTTTTT.

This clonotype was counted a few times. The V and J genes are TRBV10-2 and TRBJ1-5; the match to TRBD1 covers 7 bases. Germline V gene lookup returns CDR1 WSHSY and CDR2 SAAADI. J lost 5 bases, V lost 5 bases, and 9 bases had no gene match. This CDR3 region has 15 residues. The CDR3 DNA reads TGCGCCAGCAGTCTGACAGGGAATAGTGATCAGCCCCAGCATTTT. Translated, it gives CASSLTGNSDQPQHF.

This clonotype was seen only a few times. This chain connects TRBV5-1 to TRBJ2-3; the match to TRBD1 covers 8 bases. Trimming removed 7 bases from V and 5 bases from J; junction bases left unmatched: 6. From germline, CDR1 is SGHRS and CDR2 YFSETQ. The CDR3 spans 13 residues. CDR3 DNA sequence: TGCGCCAGCGGCCAGGGGGCAGAAGATACGCAGTATTTT. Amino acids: CASGQGAEDTQYF.

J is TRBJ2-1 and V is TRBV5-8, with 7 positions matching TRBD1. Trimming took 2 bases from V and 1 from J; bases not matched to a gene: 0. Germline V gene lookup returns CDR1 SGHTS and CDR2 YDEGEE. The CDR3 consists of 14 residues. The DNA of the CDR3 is TGTGCCAGCAGCTTCAGGGGGTCCTACAATGAGCAGTTCTTC. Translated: CASSFRGSYNEQFF.

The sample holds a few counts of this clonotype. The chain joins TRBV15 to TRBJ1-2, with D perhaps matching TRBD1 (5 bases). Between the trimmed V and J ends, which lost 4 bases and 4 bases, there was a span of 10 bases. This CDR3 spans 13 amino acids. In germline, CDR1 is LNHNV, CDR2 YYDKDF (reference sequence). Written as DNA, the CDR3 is TGTGCCACCAGCACAGGGAGTGCCTATGGCTACACCTTC. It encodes CATSTGSAYGYTF.

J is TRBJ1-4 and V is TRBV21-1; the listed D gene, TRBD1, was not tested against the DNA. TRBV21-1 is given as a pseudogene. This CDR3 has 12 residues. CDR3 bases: TGTGCCGGATGGGACAGGGCTGAAAAACTGTTTTTT. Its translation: CAGWDRAEKLFF.

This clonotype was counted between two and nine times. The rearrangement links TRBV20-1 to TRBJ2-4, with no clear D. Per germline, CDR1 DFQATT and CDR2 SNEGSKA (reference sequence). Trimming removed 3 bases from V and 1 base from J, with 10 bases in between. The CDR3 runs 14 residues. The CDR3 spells CSASVGFAKNIQYF. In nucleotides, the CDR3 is TGCAGTGCTAGTGTGGGATTTGCCAAAAACATTCAGTACTTC.

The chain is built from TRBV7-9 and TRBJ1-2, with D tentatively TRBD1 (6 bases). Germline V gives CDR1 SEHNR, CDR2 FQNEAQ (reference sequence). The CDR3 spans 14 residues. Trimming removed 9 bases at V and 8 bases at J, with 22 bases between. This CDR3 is CASKDTDSFVGYTF. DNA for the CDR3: TGTGCCAGTAAAGATACGGACAGTTTTGTGGGCTACACCTTC.

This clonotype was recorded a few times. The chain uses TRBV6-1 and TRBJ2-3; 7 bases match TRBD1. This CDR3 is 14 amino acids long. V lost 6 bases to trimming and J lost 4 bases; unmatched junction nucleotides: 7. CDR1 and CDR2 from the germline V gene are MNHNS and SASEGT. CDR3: CASRQGVGADTQYF. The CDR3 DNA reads TGTGCCAGCAGGCAGGGGGTGGGCGCAGATACGCAGTATTTT.

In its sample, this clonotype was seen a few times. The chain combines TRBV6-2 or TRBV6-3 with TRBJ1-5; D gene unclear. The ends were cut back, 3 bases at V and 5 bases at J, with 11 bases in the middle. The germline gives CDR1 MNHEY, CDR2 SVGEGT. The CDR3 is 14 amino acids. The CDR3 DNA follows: TGTGCCAGCAGTTATCGGACCGGGTATCAGCCCCAGCATTTT. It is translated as CASSYRTGYQPQHF.